The source of this T cell receptor beta chain is a study of T cell responses to AZD1222 COVID-19 vaccine. Notes on the study in general: Repertoires were obtained only post-peak T cell response. Along spike, vaccine-associated CD4 TCRs were found throughout, with dominance at 160-218 and 743-854. Breadth and depth of Spike-specific TCRs rose after two AZD1222 doses.

The data were produced by immunoSEQ multiplex PCR, yet TCRdb's version contains in-frame clones alone and is incomplete. The table includes 72,000 or so clones, approximately 90% detected once. CDR3 length: 14 residues. The germline V gene encodes CDR1 LNHDA and CDR2 SQIVND (reference sequence). J was trimmed by 3 bases and V by 5 bases; bases with no gene match: 3. As for this clone: Its antigen is not known.

Source: peripheral blood, taken 28 days after the second AZD1222 dose. The gene calls are TRBV19 and TRBJ2-2; 7 nucleotides line up with TRBD2. This TCR came from an adult who received the AZD1222 COVID-19 vaccine. The CDR3 loop reads CASSLREDTGELFF. CDR3 DNA sequence: TGTGCCAGTAGTCTCCGGGAGGACACCGGGGAGCTGTTTTTT.